Following are 17 T cell receptor beta chains from one sample sequenced in a study of prognosis after radiotherapy for stage I lung cancer. The genomic DNA TCR beta CDR3 region underwent two rounds of multiplex PCR. The first round of PCR was done with primers that matched each TRBV and TRBJ gene. TCRdb reprocessed the multiplex PCR reads via MiXCR and lists one record per CDR3 protein. The table shows more than 30,000 distinct CDR3 sequences, with 42% occurring only once. The material sequenced was PBMCs, taken before or after stereotactic body radiation therapy (not recorded which). Receptors originate from a donor aged 50 or older with non-small cell lung cancer.

About this clonotype: A far larger clone lies a single base away; this is likely a read error. This chain uses TRBV6-5 with TRBJ1-2; no clear D. The CDR3 has 16 amino acids. Trimming took off 2 bases at V and 7 bases at J, with 20 bases between the two ends. Germline V gives CDR1 MNHEY, CDR2 SVGAGI. CDR3 sequence: CASSYHQSGRSAGYTF. In DNA form, the CDR3 reads TGTGCCAGCAGTTACCACCAGAGCGGGCGGTCGGCTGGCTACACCTTC.

This clonotype occurred many times. The chain is built from TRBV30 and TRBJ1-4; D is perhaps TRBD1 (6 bases). Trimming took off 3 bases at V and 4 bases at J, with 18 bases between the two ends. The CDR3 contains 16 residues. Germline V gene lookup returns CDR1 GTSNPN and CDR2 SVGIG (reference sequence). The chain's CDR3 is CAWRGKWDIYNEKLFF. The CDR3 DNA sequence: TGTGCCTGGAGGGGGAAGTGGGACATATATAATGAAAAACTGTTTTTT.

This clonotype has ten or more counts. The CDR3 nucleotides read TGTGCCAGCAGACCGGGACAAGCTGGAAACACCATATATTTT. Translated, it gives CASRPGQAGNTIYF. The rearrangement joins TRBV7-9 to TRBJ1-3, with a weak D call TRBD1 (6 bases). The CDR3 extends over 14 amino acids. The V end was cut by 6 bases, the J end by 2 bases, with 11 bases between. CDR1 and CDR2 (germline): SEHNR, FQNEAQ (reference sequence).

This clonotype was seen at least ten times. The V call is TRBV6-5, the J call TRBJ2-5; D may correspond to TRBD1 or TRBD2 (5 bases each). Trimming shortened V by 2 bases and J by 5 bases, and 15 bases separated the two germline ends. CDR3 length: 15 amino acids. Germline values: CDR1 MNHEY, CDR2 SVGAGI. The CDR3 DNA reads as TGTGCCAGCAGTTACAGGAGAGGGGTCGGGGAGACCCAGTACTTC. Translating it yields CASSYRRGVGETQYF.

The table lists this clonotype with many counts. CDR3 residues: CASSLDWNTEAFF. CDR3 DNA sequence: TGCGCCAGCAGCTTGGATTGGAACACTGAAGCTTTCTTT. The V gene is TRBV5-1, the J gene TRBJ1-1, with no clear D. Germline CDR1 is SGHRS and CDR2 is YFSETQ. Trimming stripped 0 bases from V and 1 base from J, with 4 bases between. This CDR3 comprises 13 residues.

This clonotype is deemed medium-sized. V is TRBV24-1 and J is TRBJ2-1, with TRBD1 identical over 9 bases. V shed 1 base and J 7 bases; nucleotides not matched to a gene: 10. The CDR3 spans 17 residues. The V gene's germline CDR1 is KGHDR and CDR2 SFDVKD. CDR3 sequence reads: CATSDFGTGTTGNEQFF. CDR3 nucleotide sequence: TGTGCCACCAGTGATTTCGGGACAGGGACTACCGGGAATGAGCAGTTCTTC.

This clonotype was detected many times. The chain carries TRBV13 and TRBJ2-7; D remains unclear. The CDR3 consists of 14 residues. Trimming removed 3 bases from V and 0 bases from J, with 9 bases in between. Germline CDR1 and CDR2: PRHDT and FYEKMQ (reference sequence). The CDR3 coding sequence is TGTGCCAGCAGCTTGGGTTTGACCTCCTACGAGCAGTACTTC. Its protein product is CASSLGLTSYEQYF.

This clonotype has at least ten counts. The chain links TRBV7-2 to TRBJ2-5; D not resolved. The CDR3 is made up of 13 amino acids. V lost 1 base and J 5 bases, leaving 8 bases between the germline ends. From germline, CDR1 is SGHTA and CDR2 FQGNSA. The CDR3 DNA reads TGTGCCAGCAGCTTAGGCTTCGGTGAGACCCAGTACTTC. Protein: CASSLGFGETQYF.

Within the sample, this clonotype is medium-sized. The V gene is TRBV5-1, the J gene TRBJ1-6; D may be TRBD1 (5 bases). This CDR3 spans 14 amino acids. V was pared by 5 bases and J by 6 bases, with 12 bases between. Germline V lookup: CDR1 SGHRS, CDR2 YFSETQ. In DNA, the CDR3 is TGCGCCAGCAGTCCGGGACCGCTTAATTCACCCCTCCACTTT. As protein: CASSPGPLNSPLHF.

In its sample, this clonotype was seen once. The genes are TRBV2 and TRBJ2-2; 10 bases are a match to TRBD2. The CDR3 is 16 amino acids. V shed 10 bases, J shed 5 bases, and the junction held 13 bases outside the gene matches. The germline CDR1 and CDR2 sequences are SNHLY and FYNNEI. This chain's CDR3 is CAITDGLAVETGELFF. The CDR3 bases are TGTGCCATCACCGACGGACTAGCGGTAGAAACCGGGGAGCTGTTTTTT.

This clonotype was observed many times. The rearrangement uses TRBV2 and TRBJ1-1, with D uncertain. CDR3 length: 15 amino acids. In germline, CDR1 is SNHLY, CDR2 FYNNEI. Trimming took 2 bases from V and 1 from J, leaving 11 bases between them. The CDR3: CASSEYSLANTEAFF. The CDR3 DNA reads TGTGCCAGCAGTGAATACTCATTGGCGAACACTGAAGCTTTCTTT.

The sample holds many counts of this clonotype. V usage is TRBV5-1 and J usage is TRBJ1-4, with D uncertain. The germline CDR1 and CDR2 sequences are SGHRS and YFSETQ. V lost 0 bases and J 0 bases, leaving 9 bases between the germline ends. This CDR3 spans 16 amino acids. This CDR3 is CASSLEGSATNEKLFF. For the CDR3, the DNA is TGCGCCAGCAGCTTGGAAGGTTCTGCAACTAATGAAAAACTGTTTTTT.

About this clonotype: A much bigger clone sits one base away, suggesting this may be a read error. The chain employs TRBV3-1 and TRBJ2-7; 7 bases align to TRBD1. V dropped 6 bases and J dropped 6; count of bases not matched to a gene: 8. The CDR3 has 13 amino acids. CDR1 is LGHDT, CDR2 YNNKEL, per germline (reference sequence). The CDR3 DNA reads TGTGCCAGCAGTTTTTATACAGGGGTCGAGCAGTACTTC. As protein: CASSFYTGVEQYF.

This clonotype was counted at least ten times. The chain carries TRBV9 and TRBJ2-3; unclear D gene. The germline V gene has CDR1 SGDLS and CDR2 YYNGEE. The CDR3 is 14 amino acids. V shed 4 bases and J shed 3 bases, with 12 bases lying between them. This CDR3 reads CASSPWTITDTQYF. CDR3 DNA: TGTGCCAGCAGCCCCTGGACCATAACAGATACGCAGTATTTT.

This clonotype has at least ten counts. The rearrangement links TRBV6-5 to TRBJ1-1; 9 positions match TRBD1. The V gene's germline CDR1 is MNHEY and CDR2 SVGAGI. The CDR3 is 17 residues long. The junction had 15 bases not matched to a gene; V was cut back by 6 bases and J by 4 bases. This chain's CDR3 is CASRYSYRGRLSTEAFF. The CDR3 DNA is TGTGCCAGCAGATACAGCTACAGGGGGCGTTTATCCACTGAAGCTTTCTTT.

By sample fraction, this clonotype is medium-sized. This chain joins TRBV5-1 and TRBJ2-2; 8 nucleotides match TRBD1. J gave up 12 bases and V 4 bases, and 14 bases lay outside the gene matches. Germline CDR1 is SGHRS and CDR2 is YFSETQ. This CDR3 contains 15 residues. The CDR3: CASSLDRGSFSKLFF. The CDR3 DNA reads as TGCGCCAGCAGCCTAGACAGGGGTTCGTTTAGTAAGCTGTTTTTT.

This chain connects TRBV19 to TRBJ1-5, with TRBD1 identical over 9 bases. Germline trimming cut 10 bases from V and 3 bases from J; bases unmatched to any gene: 4. Germline V CDR1 and CDR2: LNHDA, SQIVND (reference sequence). CDR3 length: 13 amino acids. The CDR3 is CATRDRDNQPQHF. CDR3 nucleotide sequence: TGTGCCACCCGGGACAGGGACAATCAGCCCCAGCATTTT.